This T cell receptor (beta chain) was observed in a study of blood T cells in healthy people across ages. Combining a sample-barcoded 5' primer with a J-beta primer mix, a second PCR ran for 7 to 11 cycles. TCRdb passed the 5' RACE reads through MiXCR, listing each CDR3 protein once. The table has 720,000 or so distinct CDR3 sequences, roughly 41% seen once; the top ten hold 30%. Donors were healthy Caucasian individuals from Russia aged about 6 to 100. The source is an elderly man in good health. What was sequenced was blood.

CDR3 residues: CAISETGPLRNTQYF. The CDR3 DNA is TGTGCCATCAGTGAGACAGGCCCCCTCAGAAATACGCAGTATTTT. This chain joins TRBV10-3 and TRBJ2-3, with D tentatively TRBD1 (5 bases). The germline V and J ends were trimmed by 2 bases and 7 bases, with 16 bases remaining between them. There are 15 residues in the CDR3. Germline loops: CDR1 ENHRY, CDR2 SYGVKD.